These 23 T cell receptor beta chains originate from one sample sequenced in a study of T cell responses to AZD1222 COVID-19 vaccine. Assay: immunoSEQ multiplex PCR; the TCRdb copy retains only in-frame clones and omits some. Among about 150,000 clones listed, 80% to 90% were seen once. This specimen consisted of peripheral blood, obtained on day 0 of AZD1222 vaccination. Receptors were obtained from an adult in good health.

This chain links TRBV7-6 with TRBJ1-6; D gene uncertain. V was clipped by 3 bases and J by 7 bases, with 16 bases between them. Germline CDR1 SGHVS, CDR2 FNYEAQ. This CDR3 comprises 16 residues. In DNA, the CDR3 is TGTGCCAGCAGCTTTATGCCAAGCCCAGCGAATTCACCCCTCCACTTT. This codes for CASSFMPSPANSPLHF.

This chain joins TRBV19 and TRBJ2-3; unclear D gene. The CDR3 spans 13 residues. From germline, CDR1 is LNHDA and CDR2 SQIVND (reference sequence). V lost 1 base, J lost 8 bases, and 10 bases lay in between. The CDR3 protein is CASSIGRASTQYF. The CDR3 nucleotides are TGTGCCAGTAGTATAGGTAGGGCGAGTACGCAGTATTTT.

The CDR3 nucleotides read TGTGCCAGCAGCTTACAACAGAACTACAATGAGCAGTTCTTC. It translates to CASSLQQNYNEQFF. The chain couples TRBV7-3 to TRBJ2-1; D is ambiguous. V dropped 2 bases and J dropped 3 bases, with 8 bases sitting between them. CDR1 is SGHTA and CDR2 is FQGTGA in the germline V gene. The CDR3 totals 14 residues. Based on the CDR3 plus reference TRBV7-3 and TRBJ2-1, the full variable domain is GAGVSQTPSNKVTEKGKYVELRCDPISGHTALYWYRQSLGQGPEFLIYFQGTGAADDSGLPNDRFFAVRPEGSVSTLKIQRTERGDSAVYLCASSLQQNYNEQFFGPGTRLTVL.

The rearrangement uses TRBV5-4 and TRBJ2-5; tentative D call: TRBD2 (6 bases). The CDR3 totals 16 residues. Germline V gene sequence: CDR1 SGHNT, CDR2 YYREEE (reference sequence). The ends were cut back, 0 bases at V and 1 base at J, with 13 bases in the middle. The CDR3 DNA follows: TGTGCCAGCAGCTTGGGCCTAGCGCTTTTCCAAGAGACCCAGTACTTC. Its translation is CASSLGLALFQETQYF.

This clone came up many times. V and J are TRBV7-9 and TRBJ1-1, with 10 positions matching TRBD1. Germline lookup yields CDR1 SEHNR and CDR2 FQNEAQ (reference sequence). V was clipped by 0 bases and J by 5 bases; unmatched bases: 6. The CDR3 covers 16 residues. The CDR3 reads CASSLARQGARTEAFF. The CDR3 DNA reads TGTGCCAGCAGCTTAGCTCGACAGGGGGCGCGGACTGAAGCTTTCTTT.

J is TRBJ1-5 and V is TRBV4-3, with 10 bases that match TRBD1. The CDR3 contains 17 residues. CDR1 and CDR2 (germline): LGHNA, YSLEER. Trimming at V came to 0 bases and at J to 2 bases, leaving 4 bases not matched to a gene. CDR3 residues: CASSQDFGTGGNQPQHF. In DNA, the CDR3 is TGCGCCAGCAGCCAAGATTTCGGGACAGGGGGCAATCAGCCCCAGCATTTT.

This chain connects TRBV28 to TRBJ2-1, with D tentatively TRBD1 (6 bases). Germline values: CDR1 MDHEN, CDR2 SYDVKM. The CDR3 runs 16 residues. The V end lost 7 bases, the J end lost 0 bases, and 16 bases lay between the germline ends. The CDR3 loop reads CASTRVGASSYNEQFF. Written as DNA, the CDR3 is TGTGCCAGCACCCGGGTGGGGGCCAGCTCCTACAATGAGCAGTTCTTC.

CDR3 region: CASSFIPPGQAYYRDEQFF. The CDR3 DNA follows: TGTGCCAGCAGTTTCATACCCCCCGGACAGGCGTACTACAGGGATGAGCAGTTCTTC. The V and J genes are TRBV6-2 or TRBV6-3 and TRBJ2-1, with 7 bases matching TRBD1. V gave up 4 bases and J gave up 8 bases; unmatched junction bases: 23. The CDR3 loop spans 19 amino acids. Germline V gene sequence: CDR1 MNHEY, CDR2 SVGEGT.

The V call is TRBV11-1, the J call TRBJ1-1, with 10 positions matching TRBD1. V dropped 6 bases and J dropped 6; count of bases not matched to a gene: 10. The germline V gene has CDR1 SGHAT and CDR2 FQDESV (reference sequence). This CDR3 is built from 15 residues. The CDR3 reads CASRLRQGADAEAFF. The CDR3 coding sequence is TGTGCCAGCAGGCTAAGACAGGGGGCTGACGCTGAAGCTTTCTTT.

The table lists this clone with a count of one. The chain is built from TRBV5-6 and TRBJ2-1; 7 nucleotides align to TRBD1. CDR1 is SGHDT and CDR2 is YYEEEE in the germline V gene. V was clipped by 2 bases and J by 15 bases; unmatched bases: 8. CDR3 length equals 12 residues. The CDR3 protein is CASSFRQGALFF. Here the CDR3 DNA reads TGTGCCAGCAGCTTTCGACAGGGCGCCCTGTTCTTC. Combining the CDR3 with reference TRBV5-6 and TRBJ2-1 gives the whole variable domain DAGVTQSPTHLIKTRGQQVTLRCSPKSGHDTVSWYQQALGQGPQFIFQYYEEEERQRGNFPDRFSGHQFPNYSSELNVNALLLGDSALYLCASSFRQGALFFGPGTRLTVL.

The genes are TRBV6-1 and TRBJ1-3; TRBD1 might be the D (6 bases). This CDR3 spans 16 amino acids. The germline V and J ends were trimmed by 4 bases and 1 base, with 14 bases remaining between them. Germline values: CDR1 MNHNS, CDR2 SASEGT. CDR3 residues: CASSAAGEMSGNTIYF. The CDR3 DNA follows: TGTGCCAGCAGTGCAGCAGGGGAAATGTCTGGAAACACCATATATTTT.

This clone was picked up one time. This chain joins TRBV7-8 and TRBJ1-1, with 10 nucleotides matching TRBD1. Trimming at V came to 0 bases and at J to 2 bases, leaving 9 bases not matched to a gene. CDR1 and CDR2 from the germline V gene are SGHVS and FQNEAQ. This CDR3 contains 18 residues. The CDR3 reads CASSLALGTGVLNTEAFF. In DNA, the CDR3 is TGTGCCAGCAGCTTAGCGCTAGGGACAGGGGTTTTAAACACTGAAGCTTTCTTT.

The chain joins TRBV10-1 to TRBJ2-7, with D perhaps TRBD1 or TRBD2 (5 bases each). With 10 bases removed from V and 2 bases from J, the gap between germline ends came to 15 bases. Germline V gene lookup returns CDR1 WNHNN and CDR2 SYGVQD (reference sequence). CDR3 length equals 13 residues. The CDR3 DNA reads TGCGCCACAGCCCGGGACGCCGCCTACGAGCAGTACTTC. This translates into CATARDAAYEQYF.

The chain recombines TRBV6-2 or TRBV6-3 with TRBJ1-1; maybe TRBD1 (6 bases). V was cut by 6 bases and J by 0 bases, with 8 bases left in between. The CDR3 runs 13 residues. Per germline, CDR1 MNHEY and CDR2 SVGEGT. CDR3 amino acids: CASSRQVNTEAFF. As DNA, the CDR3 is TGTGCCAGCAGCAGACAGGTGAACACTGAAGCTTTCTTT.

The CDR3 loop is CASSSPTRTGGSTEAFF. The CDR3, as DNA: TGTGCCAGCAGTTCCCCCACGAGGACAGGAGGAAGCACTGAAGCTTTCTTT. The chain is built from TRBV27 and TRBJ1-1; 7 nucleotides align to TRBD1. The germline V gene has CDR1 MNHEY and CDR2 SMNVEV (reference sequence). V dropped 4 bases and J dropped 4; count of bases not matched to a gene: 15. This CDR3 region has 17 residues.

The gene calls are TRBV7-8 and TRBJ2-7; D is undetermined. The CDR3 spans 13 residues. V gave up 3 bases and J gave up 2 bases, with 8 bases separating them. Germline V CDR1 and CDR2: SGHVS, FQNEAQ. The CDR3 protein is CASSFVPTYEQYF. In DNA, the CDR3 is TGTGCCAGCAGCTTTGTTCCTACCTACGAGCAGTACTTC.

The chain uses TRBV5-1 and TRBJ2-2; D possibly matches TRBD1 or TRBD2 (5 bases each). This CDR3 contains 14 residues. CDR1 SGHRS and CDR2 YFSETQ come from the germline V gene. V was trimmed by 5 bases and J by 4 bases, leaving 12 bases between them. The CDR3: CASRATGLTGELFF. CDR3 nucleotides: TGCGCCAGCAGGGCTACGGGGCTCACCGGGGAGCTGTTTTTT.

This chain uses TRBV7-8 with TRBJ2-1, with 7 bases aligning to TRBD1. Germline V lookup: CDR1 SGHVS, CDR2 FQNEAQ. This CDR3 region has 17 residues. V was pared by 1 base and J by 5 bases, with 11 bases of the junction left unmatched. The CDR3 DNA reads as TGTGCCAGCAGCTTAGTACCGACAGGGATGGGTCACAATGAGCAGTTCTTC. This translates into CASSLVPTGMGHNEQFF.

This clone showed up just a few times. The chain carries TRBV14 and TRBJ2-7; 9 bases fit TRBD1. Germline lookup yields CDR1 SGHDN and CDR2 FVKESK. This CDR3 is built from 17 residues. V was clipped by 3 bases and J by 3 bases; unmatched bases: 12. The CDR3 DNA reads as TGTGCCAGCAGCCAGACCCCCGGGACAGGGCCTTTCTACGAGCAGTACTTC. This translates into CASSQTPGTGPFYEQYF.

This sequence joins TRBV7-9 and TRBJ2-3; TRBD2 is a possible D gene (6 bases). CDR1 and CDR2 (germline): SEHNR, FQNEAQ (reference sequence). CDR3 length: 15 residues. Trimming removed 2 bases from V and 6 bases from J, with 15 bases in between. This CDR3 reads CASSLFSGGSDTQYF. The CDR3 DNA reads TGTGCCAGCAGCTTATTTAGCGGTGGTTCGGATACGCAGTATTTT.

This clone was seen once. The chain's CDR3 is CASSGGQGAYEQYF. DNA for the CDR3: TGCGCCAGCAGCGGGGGACAGGGGGCCTACGAGCAGTACTTC. The rearrangement uses TRBV5-1 and TRBJ2-7; 11 nucleotides match TRBD1. The ends lost 4 bases at V and 2 bases at J; junction bases unmatched: 2. Germline V lookup: CDR1 SGHRS, CDR2 YFSETQ. This CDR3 has 14 amino acids.

This chain links TRBV7-2 with TRBJ1-1; D is uncertain. The germline gives CDR1 SGHTA, CDR2 FQGNSA. The CDR3 is 13 residues long. V was shortened by 5 bases and J by 7 bases, with 14 bases between the two germline ends. The CDR3 loop reads CASSATGRNEAFF. The CDR3 DNA reads as TGTGCCAGCAGCGCCACCGGGAGAAATGAAGCTTTCTTT.

The rearrangement uses TRBV11-2 and TRBJ1-2; D is uncertain. The V gene's germline CDR1 is SGHAT and CDR2 FQNNGV. The V and J ends lost 4 bases and 13 bases respectively, with 19 bases between them. This CDR3 has 13 amino acids. This CDR3 is CASSSLFYTGPTF. As DNA, the CDR3 is TGTGCCAGCAGCTCCCTCTTCTATACTGGCCCCACCTTC.